The sequence of this T cell receptor (beta chain) was determined in a study of OX40 agonist ivuxolimab in advanced cancers. Libraries were prepared by immunoSEQ multiplex PCR; TCRdb keeps only in-frame clonotypes and omits some of them. Seen here are more than 60,000 clones, approximately 83% observed once, and the top ten hold approximately 4.8%. This CDR3 is 13 amino acids long. V gave up 2 bases and J gave up 9 bases, with 14 bases separating them. The germline gives CDR1 SGDLS, CDR2 YYNGEE. Sequenced material: CD4+ or CD8+ T cells sorted from blood, taken in a trial of the OX40 agonist ivuxolimab. The chain has TRBV9 and TRBJ2-5; a possible D gene is TRBD2 (6 bases). This receptor was taken from an adult with an advanced solid tumor such as melanoma, head and neck, liver or kidney cancer. This CDR3 is CASSVFNGEAQYF. The CDR3 DNA reads as TGTGCCAGCAGCGTTTTTAACGGGGAGGCCCAGTACTTC.